The sequence of this T cell receptor (beta chain) was determined in a study of blood T cell repertoires in COVID-19 (dated by TCRdb to about 2020). In the study overall: Samples covering the acute and convalescent phases of COVID-19 were provided by collaborators in the United States, Italy and Spain. The prospective study material was composed of cDNA or gDNA derived from T cells, B-cell-depleted T cells, or PBMCs. Subjects who had been exposed to COVID-19, were actively infected with it, or had recovered from it provided the deeply sampled blood TCRbeta repertoires that made up the dataset. The repertoires were released in a freely available public database meant as a resource for research on the immune response to SARS-CoV-2. The samples were drawn from two sources: the first 160 participants of the ongoing ImmuneRACE study, and over 1,000 subjects contributed by 6 global collaborators. Sample metadata almost always included a de-identified subject ID, COVID-19 status, age in years and sex. Where available, HLA class I and class II types were obtained from metadata supplied by the sample provider rather than from assay-based typing. Broad study findings and their caveats: Clinical and demographic metadata were provided uncurated, with the amount varying by source and participant.

The CDR1 and CDR2 encoded by the germline V gene are MNHNS and SASEGT. Taken from cysteine to phenylalanine, the CDR3 has 15 residues. Just the 45-base CDR3 DNA is kept, in frame starting at base 1. Deletion took 1 base off V and 5 bases off J, with a span of 14 bases between the germline ends. The collaborating institutions used their own protocols to collect whole blood in K2EDTA tubes. For TCRbeta analysis, collaborators shipped samples in one of three forms: frozen whole blood, isolated PBMCs, or DNA extracted from either of those sample types. TCRbeta CDR3 regions were amplified from genomic DNA using the immunoSEQ Assay, a bias-controlled multiplex PCR. In the source study's methods: The number of nucleated cells in each sample was estimated by amplification of reference gene primers within the assay. To quantify the absolute abundance of each unique TCRbeta CDR3 rearrangement, sequence reads were collapsed and filtered. For each sample, productive Simpson clonality was calculated by taking the square root of Simpson's diversity index across productive rearrangements. TCRdb took this table from immuneACCESS and kept in-frame rearrangements with V and J called. Such tables lack part of the clones; where checked against another copy, unresolved V genes explain under half of the gap, and the rest is unexplained. V and J calls and clone size are copied from that table; D and trimming were computed from the DNA. The sample data list 97,000 or so clones, and about nine tenths of these were observed just once. The leading ten clones occupy about 1.8% of the sample.

On this clone itself: Which antigen it targets is not known. It has no much larger one-base neighbor in the sample; base qualities were not kept.

The sequence derives from a man in his sixties with acute or convalescent COVID-19. The V gene is TRBV6-1 and the J gene is TRBJ1-1; tentative D gene TRBD1, with 5 bases matching. Sequencing used peripheral blood. The DNA sequence is as follows: TGTGCCAGCAGTGAAGGTACAGGAAGAAGAACTGAAGCTTTCTTT. It translates to CASSEGTGRRTEAFF.